One and the same sample provided the 28 T cell receptor beta chains below, sequenced in a study of blood T cells in healthy people across ages. Primers used in a second PCR of roughly 7 to 12 cycles were a sample-barcoded 5' primer and a J-beta primer mix. TCRdb independently ran MiXCR on the 5' RACE reads; one entry per CDR3 protein. The table has roughly 900,000 distinct CDR3 sequences, roughly 43% seen once. The source material was blood. The receptors here all came from a man aged 30 to 39 in good health.

V is TRBV11-3 and J is TRBJ1-4, with 10 nucleotides matching TRBD1. The trim removed 11 bases at V and 7 bases at J, leaving 7 bases unmatched. There are 13 residues in the CDR3. Per the germline V gene, CDR1 is SGHNT and CDR2 is YENEEA. The CDR3 reads CAGTGTGVEKLFF. CDR3 in DNA: TGTGCCGGAACCGGGACAGGGGTTGAAAAACTGTTTTTT.

The chain uses TRBV4-2 and TRBJ2-3; 12 bases map to TRBD2. V lost 1 base and J lost 6; bases outside the gene matches: 5. The length of the CDR3 is 16 residues. CDR1 and CDR2 (germline): LGHNA, YNFKEQ. DNA of the CDR3: TGTGCCAGCAGCCAAGGACCTAGCGGGGGGGCCGATACGCAGTATTTT. Encoded protein: CASSQGPSGGADTQYF.

The chain has TRBV4-1 and TRBJ2-1, with 9 bases identical to TRBD2. The CDR3 is made up of 18 amino acids. CDR1 is MGHRA, CDR2 YSYEKL, per germline. V gave up 1 base and J gave up 8 bases; unmatched junction bases: 15. The CDR3 coding sequence is TGCGCCAGCAGCCAAGTGGCGGGGAAGGTAGCGGGGGACCATGAGCAGTTCTTC. It specifies CASSQVAGKVAGDHEQFF.

The V gene is TRBV7-2, the J gene TRBJ2-3; 7 bases are a match to TRBD2. V shed 3 bases, J shed 4 bases, and the junction held 10 bases outside the gene matches. CDR1 is SGHTA and CDR2 is FQGNSA in the germline V gene. The CDR3 has 16 amino acids. In DNA, the CDR3 is TGTGCCAGCAGCTTCGTCGGTCTAGCGGCCCCAGATACGCAGTATTTT. This translates into CASSFVGLAAPDTQYF.

This clonotype was seen at least ten times. The DNA of the CDR3 is TGCAGTGCCAAGCAGACAGGGGGTTTGGAGACCCAGTACTTC. Protein: CSAKQTGGLETQYF. V and J are TRBV20-1 and TRBJ2-5; 9 bases align to TRBD1. With V trimmed by 6 bases and J by 5 bases, 10 bases remained unmatched. CDR1 and CDR2 (germline): DFQATT, SNEGSKA (reference sequence). This CDR3 contains 14 residues.

This clonotype turned up a few times. The rearrangement joins TRBV10-3 to TRBJ1-2; 7 nucleotides line up with TRBD1. The germline V gene has CDR1 ENHRY and CDR2 SYGVKD. This CDR3 spans 14 amino acids. The V and J ends lost 4 bases and 4 bases, in that order; junction bases with no gene match: 6. The CDR3 DNA reads as TGTGCCATCAGTGTTACAGGGGACAGCTATGGCTACACCTTC. As protein: CAISVTGDSYGYTF.

V and J are TRBV5-1 and TRBJ2-3; 8 nucleotides match TRBD1. The CDR3 runs 16 residues. The J segment lost 4 bases and the V segment lost 3 bases, leaving 10 bases of the junction unmatched. Germline V gives CDR1 SGHRS, CDR2 YFSETQ. This CDR3 reads CASSSTAGTGADTQYF. CDR3 coding DNA: TGCGCCAGCAGCTCGACGGCAGGGACAGGCGCAGATACGCAGTATTTT.

V gene TRBV6-5 combines with J gene TRBJ2-7; the D call may be TRBD1 or TRBD2 (5 bases each). Trimming left V 6 bases short and J 3 bases short, with 18 bases between. Per the germline V gene, CDR1 is MNHEY and CDR2 is SVGAGI. The CDR3 is 15 amino acids. CDR3 DNA sequence: TGTGCCAGCAGCAAACAGAAACGGGGCGGCTACGAGCAGTACTTC. It translates to CASSKQKRGGYEQYF.

The genes are TRBV20-1 and TRBJ2-7, with D unclear. Per germline, CDR1 DFQATT and CDR2 SNEGSKA (reference sequence). Trimming took 3 bases from V and 2 from J, leaving 14 bases between them. The CDR3 spans 14 residues. The CDR3 spells CSASWNSLTYEQYF. The CDR3 DNA reads TGCAGTGCTAGCTGGAATAGCCTAACCTACGAGCAGTACTTC.

This clonotype was counted many times. The rearrangement joins TRBV12-3 or TRBV12-4 to TRBJ2-3; D uncertain. V was cut by 6 bases and J by 0 bases, with 4 bases left in between. The length of the CDR3 is 12 residues. CDR3 loop: CASRPSTDTQYF. The DNA of the CDR3 is TGTGCCAGCAGGCCTAGCACAGATACGCAGTATTTT.

The chain is built from TRBV6-5 and TRBJ2-2, with 10 bases matching TRBD1. V was clipped by 2 bases and J by 4 bases; unmatched bases: 4. CDR3 length equals 16 residues. In germline, CDR1 is MNHEY, CDR2 SVGAGI. The CDR3 here is CASSYPGTGVTGELFF. The CDR3 DNA reads as TGTGCCAGCAGTTACCCGGGGACAGGGGTCACCGGGGAGCTGTTTTTT.

V and J are TRBV12-3 or TRBV12-4 and TRBJ2-6; D is perhaps TRBD1 or TRBD2 (5 bases each). Trimming stripped 7 bases from V and 0 bases from J, with 19 bases between. The CDR3 length is 18 residues. The CDR3 DNA reads TGTGCCAGCACCCCTAGACGGACACTAGACTCTGGGGCCAACGTCCTGACTTTC. The encoded protein is CASTPRRTLDSGANVLTF.

This chain connects TRBV20-1 to TRBJ2-4; 9 bases agree with TRBD1. Matching the DNA end better, TRBJ2-7 makes the J call doubtful. CDR3 length: 15 residues. The germline gives CDR1 DFQATT, CDR2 SNEGSKA (reference sequence). As DNA, the CDR3 is TGCAGTGCCACTAATAAGGGACAGGGTTTCTACGAGCAGTACTTC. Translation: CSATNKGQGFYEQYF.

Of note for this clonotype: This could be a read error, since a much larger clone is one nucleotide away. The chain is built from TRBV7-9 and TRBJ1-2; 8 bases are shared with TRBD1. CDR3 length: 14 residues. The germline gives CDR1 SEHNR, CDR2 FQNEAQ (reference sequence). CDR3 amino acids: CASSPDRGIYGHTF. The CDR3 DNA reads TGTGCCAGCAGCCCCGACAGGGGCATCTATGGCCACACCTTC.

The chain carries TRBV4-1 and TRBJ1-4, with 7 bases fitting TRBD1. Trimming at V came to 1 base and at J to 8 bases, leaving 13 bases not matched to a gene. Germline V gene data show CDR1 as MGHRA and CDR2 as YSYEKL. The CDR3 consists of 17 residues. CDR3 amino acids: CASSQVMVGGRLEKLFF. The CDR3 nucleotides are TGCGCCAGCAGCCAAGTCATGGTAGGGGGCCGCTTGGAAAAACTGTTTTTT.

The chain is built from TRBV10-3 and TRBJ2-3, with TRBD2 matching over 10 bases. Trimming cost V 2 bases and J 1 base; bases outside gene matches: 3. Germline V gene sequence: CDR1 ENHRY, CDR2 SYGVKD. The CDR3 loop spans 16 amino acids. The CDR3 nucleotides are TGTGCCATCAGTGAGCCTCTAGCGGGGGGCACAGATACGCAGTATTTT. It specifies CAISEPLAGGTDTQYF.

A remark on this clonotype: Being one base from a much bigger clone, this may be a read error. The gene calls are TRBV4-3 and TRBJ1-2; D unclear. Trimming pared 1 base from V and 2 bases from J, leaving 8 bases between. The CDR3 is made up of 14 amino acids. Germline V lookup: CDR1 LGHNA, CDR2 YSLEER. CDR3 amino acids: CASSQGSSNYGYTF. The CDR3 region has the DNA TGCGCCAGCAGCCAAGGCAGTTCCAACTATGGCTACACCTTC.

V and J are TRBV4-1 and TRBJ1-5, with D possibly matching TRBD1 (6 bases). The CDR3 is 15 amino acids. The V gene lost 1 base and the J gene lost 4 bases, with 11 bases spanning the gap. Germline lookup yields CDR1 MGHRA and CDR2 YSYEKL. The CDR3 region has the DNA TGCGCCAGCAGCCAAGTGGGGGCGCGGAATCAGCCCCAGCATTTT. It encodes CASSQVGARNQPQHF.

The chain combines TRBV3-1 with TRBJ2-1; D is unresolved. The CDR3 covers 13 residues. Trimming left V 1 base short and J 9 bases short, with 10 bases between. CDR1 and CDR2 from the germline V gene are LGHDT and YNNKEL (reference sequence). This CDR3 reads CASSQVSGPEQFF. The CDR3 region has the DNA TGTGCCAGCAGCCAAGTGAGTGGCCCTGAGCAGTTCTTC.

The sample holds a few counts of this clonotype. The chain is built from TRBV6-6 and TRBJ1-2; no clear D. Germline CDR1 MNHNY, CDR2 SVGAGI (reference sequence). CDR3 size: 16 residues. Trimming cost V 8 bases and J 1 base, with 20 bases left between them. CDR3 DNA sequence: TGTGCCAGCCTCGGGTGGGGAGGAGGTCTTAACTATGGCTACACCTTC. It specifies CASLGWGGGLNYGYTF.

About this clonotype: One base away lies a much larger clone, so this may be a sequencing read error. V and J are TRBV4-2 and TRBJ2-5; a possible D gene is TRBD1 (5 bases). The V and J ends lost 7 bases and 1 base respectively, with 16 bases between them. Germline CDR1 LGHNA, CDR2 YNFKEQ. The CDR3 extends over 15 amino acids. The CDR3 sequence is CASNPRERGQETQYF. The CDR3 bases are TGTGCCAGCAACCCCCGAGAAAGGGGCCAAGAGACCCAGTACTTC.

This clonotype was counted a single time. The CDR3 is CASSPGRAGLFF. In DNA, the CDR3 is TGTGCCAGCAGTCCCGGGCGGGCGGGGCTGTTCTTC. The rearrangement uses TRBV3-1 and TRBJ2-1; D might be TRBD2 (6 bases). Trimming cost V 6 bases and J 15 bases, with 18 bases left between them. This CDR3 has 12 amino acids. Germline V lookup: CDR1 LGHDT, CDR2 YNNKEL (reference sequence).

The chain carries TRBV6-2 or TRBV6-3 and TRBJ2-1; TRBD2 matches at 9 bases. The ends lost 7 bases at V and 5 bases at J; junction bases unmatched: 12. Germline-derived CDR1 and CDR2 are MNHEY and SVGEGT. The CDR3 contains 16 residues. This CDR3 is CASTSPRTSEDNEQFF. DNA for the CDR3: TGTGCCAGCACCTCACCCCGGACTAGCGAGGACAATGAGCAGTTCTTC.

V is TRBV4-3 and J is TRBJ1-6; a weak D match, TRBD1 (5 bases). From germline, CDR1 is LGHNA and CDR2 YSLEER. Trimming shortened V by 0 bases and J by 10 bases, and 13 bases separated the two germline ends. The CDR3 spans 15 residues. Here the CDR3 reads CASSQEYQGRSPLHF. The CDR3 nucleotides are TGCGCCAGCAGCCAAGAATACCAGGGAAGGTCACCCCTCCACTTT.

Of note for this clonotype: The junction departs from the called germline gene at one end, perhaps through a read error. J is TRBJ1-2 and V is TRBV27; the D gene is possibly TRBD1 (6 bases). CDR1 is MNHEY and CDR2 is SMNVEV in the germline V gene (reference sequence). The length of the CDR3 is 15 residues. For the CDR3, the DNA is TGTGCCGGCAGTTTATTCGGGCAGGGGAGCTATGGCTACACCTTC. This encodes CAGSLFGQGSYGYTF.

V gene TRBV11-2 combines with J gene TRBJ2-7; 8 positions match TRBD1. The germline V gene has CDR1 SGHAT and CDR2 FQNNGV. The CDR3 is 15 amino acids. With V trimmed by 5 bases and J by 10 bases, 16 bases remained unmatched. DNA of the CDR3: TGTGCCAGCAGCCAACGGGACAGGACAAGTGGATTTCAGTACTTC. This encodes CASSQRDRTSGFQYF. The full variable domain, with the rest looked up from reference TRBV11-2 and TRBJ2-7, is EAGVAQSPRYKIIEKRQSVAFWCNPISGHATLYWYQQILGQGPKLLIQFQNNGVVDDSQLPKDRFSAERLKGVDSTLKIQPAKLEDSAVYLCASSQRDRTSGFQYFGPGTRLTVT.

V is TRBV12-3 or TRBV12-4 and J is TRBJ2-1; D not certain. The DNA end lines up better with TRBJ2-7; the J call may be wrong. The CDR3 is made up of 12 amino acids. The CDR3: CASSYYSDEQYF. The DNA of the CDR3 is TGTGCCAGCAGTTATTACAGTGACGAGCAGTACTTC.

The chain combines TRBV20-1 with TRBJ2-1, with D possibly TRBD2 on 6 matching bases. Trimming cost V 5 bases and J 4 bases, with 15 bases left between them. Per germline, CDR1 DFQATT and CDR2 SNEGSKA (reference sequence). The CDR3 is 14 amino acids. The CDR3 sequence: CSASGLSSYNEQFF. The CDR3 DNA reads TGCAGTGCTTCGGGACTGAGCTCTTACAATGAGCAGTTCTTC.